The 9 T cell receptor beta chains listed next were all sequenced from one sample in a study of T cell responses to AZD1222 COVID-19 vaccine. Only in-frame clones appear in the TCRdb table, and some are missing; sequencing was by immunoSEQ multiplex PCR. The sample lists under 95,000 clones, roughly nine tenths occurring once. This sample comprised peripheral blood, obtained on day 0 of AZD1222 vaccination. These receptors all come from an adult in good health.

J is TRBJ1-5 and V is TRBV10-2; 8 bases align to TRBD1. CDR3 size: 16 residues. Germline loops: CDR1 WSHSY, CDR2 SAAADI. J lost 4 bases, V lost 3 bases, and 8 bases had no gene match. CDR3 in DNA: TGCGCCAGCAGTGACCCGACGGGACAGGAGAATCAGCCCCAGCATTTT. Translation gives CASSDPTGQENQPQHF.

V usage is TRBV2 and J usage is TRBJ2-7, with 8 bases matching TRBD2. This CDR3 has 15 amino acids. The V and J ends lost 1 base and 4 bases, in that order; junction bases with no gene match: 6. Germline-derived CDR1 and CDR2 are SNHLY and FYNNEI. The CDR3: CASSEGTSMDYEQYF. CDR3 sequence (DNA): TGTGCCAGCAGTGAAGGGACTAGCATGGATTACGAGCAGTACTTC.

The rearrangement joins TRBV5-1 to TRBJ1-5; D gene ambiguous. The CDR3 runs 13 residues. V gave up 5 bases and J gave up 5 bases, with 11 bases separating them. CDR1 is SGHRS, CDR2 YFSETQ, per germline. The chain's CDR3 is CASSAHGDQPQHF. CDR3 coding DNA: TGCGCCAGCAGTGCCCACGGCGATCAGCCCCAGCATTTT.

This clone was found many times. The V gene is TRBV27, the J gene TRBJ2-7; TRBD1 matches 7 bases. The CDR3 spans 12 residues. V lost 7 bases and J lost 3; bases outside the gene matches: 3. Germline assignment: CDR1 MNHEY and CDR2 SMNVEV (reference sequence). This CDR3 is CASTYRGYEQYF. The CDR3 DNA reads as TGTGCCAGCACTTACAGGGGCTACGAGCAGTACTTC.

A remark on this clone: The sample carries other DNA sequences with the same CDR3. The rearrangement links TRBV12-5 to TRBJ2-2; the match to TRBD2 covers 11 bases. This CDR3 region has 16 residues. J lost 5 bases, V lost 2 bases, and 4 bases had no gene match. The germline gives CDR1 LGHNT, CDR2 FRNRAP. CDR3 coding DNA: TGTGCTAGTGGTTTGAGGCTAGCGGGAGGAACCGGGGAGCTGTTTTTT. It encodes CASGLRLAGGTGELFF. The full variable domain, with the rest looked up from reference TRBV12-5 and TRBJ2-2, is DARVTQTPRHKVTEMGQEVTMRCQPILGHNTVFWYRQTMMQGLELLAYFRNRAPLDDSGMPKDRFSAEMPDATLATLKIQPSEPRDSAVYFCASGLRLAGGTGELFFGEGSRLTVL.

CDR3 residues: CASSPGRRSGNTIYF. CDR3 in DNA: TGTGCCAGCAGCCCCGGCCGACGTTCTGGAAACACCATATATTTT. V is TRBV9 and J is TRBJ1-3; no definite D call. Germline-derived CDR1 and CDR2 are SGDLS and YYNGEE. The CDR3 is 15 amino acids. Between the trimmed V and J ends, which lost 4 bases and 1 base, there was a span of 12 bases.

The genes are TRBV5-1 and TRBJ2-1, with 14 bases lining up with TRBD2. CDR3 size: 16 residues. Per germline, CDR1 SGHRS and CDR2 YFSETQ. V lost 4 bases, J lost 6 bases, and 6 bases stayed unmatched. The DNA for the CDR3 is TGCGCCAGCAGCCCAAGGACTAGCGGGGGGATCAATGAGCAGTTCTTC. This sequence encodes CASSPRTSGGINEQFF.

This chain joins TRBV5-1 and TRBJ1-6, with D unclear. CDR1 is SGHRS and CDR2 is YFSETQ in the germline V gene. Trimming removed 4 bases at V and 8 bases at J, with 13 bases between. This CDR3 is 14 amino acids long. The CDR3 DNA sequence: TGCGCCAGCAGCCTCGAGGCTCCCCATTCACCCCTCCACTTT. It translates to CASSLEAPHSPLHF. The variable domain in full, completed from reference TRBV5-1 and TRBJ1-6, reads KAGVTQTPRYLIKTRGQQVTLSCSPISGHRSVSWYQQTPGQGLQFLFEYFSETQRNKGNFPGRFSGRQFSNSRSEMNVSTLELGDSALYLCASSLEAPHSPLHFGNGTRLTVT.

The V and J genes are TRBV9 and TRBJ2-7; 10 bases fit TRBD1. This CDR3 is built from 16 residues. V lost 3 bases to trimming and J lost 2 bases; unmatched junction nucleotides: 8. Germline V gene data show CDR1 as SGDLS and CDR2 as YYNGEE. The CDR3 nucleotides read TGTGCCAGCAGCGCAGGAGAAGGACAGGGGGCCTACGAGCAGTACTTC. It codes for CASSAGEGQGAYEQYF. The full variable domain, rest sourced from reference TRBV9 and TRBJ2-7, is DSGVTQTPKHLITATGQRVTLRCSPRSGDLSVYWYQQSLDQGLQFLIQYYNGEERAKGNILERFSAQQFPDLHSELNLSSLELGDSALYFCASSAGEGQGAYEQYFGPGTRLTVT.